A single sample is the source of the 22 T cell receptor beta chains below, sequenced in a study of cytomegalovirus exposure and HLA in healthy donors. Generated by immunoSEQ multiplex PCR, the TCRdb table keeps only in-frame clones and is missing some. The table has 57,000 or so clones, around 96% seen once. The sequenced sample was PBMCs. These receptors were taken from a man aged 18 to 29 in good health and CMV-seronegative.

CDR3 region: CASSSTGTGELFF. Here the CDR3 DNA reads TGTGCCAGCAGCAGCACAGGAACCGGGGAGCTGTTTTTT. V gene TRBV6-1 combines with J gene TRBJ2-2; weak D call: TRBD1 (5 bases). From germline, CDR1 is MNHNS and CDR2 SASEGT. Trimming removed 6 bases at V and 5 bases at J, with 10 bases between. The CDR3 covers 13 residues.

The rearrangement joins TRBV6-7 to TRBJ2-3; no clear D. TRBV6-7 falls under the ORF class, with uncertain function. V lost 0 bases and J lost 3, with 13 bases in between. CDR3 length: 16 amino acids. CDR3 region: CASSYSSEFKTDTQYF. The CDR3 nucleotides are TGTGCCAGCAGTTACTCTTCGGAGTTTAAGACAGATACGCAGTATTTT.

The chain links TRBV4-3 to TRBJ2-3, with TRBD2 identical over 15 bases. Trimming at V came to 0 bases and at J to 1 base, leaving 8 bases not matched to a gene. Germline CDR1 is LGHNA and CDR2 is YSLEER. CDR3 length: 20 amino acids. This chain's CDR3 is CASSQDIGLAGGPGTDTQYF. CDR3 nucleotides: TGCGCCAGCAGCCAAGATATCGGACTAGCGGGAGGGCCGGGCACAGATACGCAGTATTTT.

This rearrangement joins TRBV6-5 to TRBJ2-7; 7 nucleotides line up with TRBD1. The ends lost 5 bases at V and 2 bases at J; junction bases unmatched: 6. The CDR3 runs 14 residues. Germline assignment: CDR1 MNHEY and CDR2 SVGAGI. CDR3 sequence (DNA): TGTGCCAGCAGTGCAGGGGGACGGCCCTACGAGCAGTACTTC. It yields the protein CASSAGGRPYEQYF.

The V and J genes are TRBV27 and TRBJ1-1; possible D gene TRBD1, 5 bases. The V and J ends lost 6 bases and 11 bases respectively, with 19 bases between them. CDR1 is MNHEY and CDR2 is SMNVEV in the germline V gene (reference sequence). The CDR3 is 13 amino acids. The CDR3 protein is CASRLLTGVGAFF. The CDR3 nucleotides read TGTGCCAGCAGACTCCTGACGGGGGTTGGCGCTTTCTTT.

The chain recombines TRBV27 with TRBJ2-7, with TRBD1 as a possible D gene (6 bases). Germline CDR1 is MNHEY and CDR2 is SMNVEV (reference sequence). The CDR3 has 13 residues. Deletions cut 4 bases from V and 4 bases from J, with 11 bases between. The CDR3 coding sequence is TGTGCCAGCAGTTCGCGGACAGTTTACGAGCAGTACTTC. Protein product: CASSSRTVYEQYF.

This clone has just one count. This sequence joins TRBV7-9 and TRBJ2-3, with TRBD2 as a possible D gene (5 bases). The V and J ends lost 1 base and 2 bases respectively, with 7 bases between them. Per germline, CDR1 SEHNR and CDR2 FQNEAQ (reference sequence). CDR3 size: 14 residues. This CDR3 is CASSLEAVTDTQYF. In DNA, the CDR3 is TGTGCCAGCAGCTTAGAAGCGGTCACAGATACGCAGTATTTT. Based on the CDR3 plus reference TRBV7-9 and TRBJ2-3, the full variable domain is DTGVSQNPRHKITKRGQNVTFRCDPISEHNRLYWYRQTLGQGPEFLTYFQNEAQLEKSRLLSDRFSAERPKGSFSTLEIQRTEQGDSAMYLCASSLEAVTDTQYFGPGTRLTVL.

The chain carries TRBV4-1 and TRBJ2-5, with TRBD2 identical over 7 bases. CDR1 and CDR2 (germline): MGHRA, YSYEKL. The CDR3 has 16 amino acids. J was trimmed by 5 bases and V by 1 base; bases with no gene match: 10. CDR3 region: CASSQAVAGAGETQYF. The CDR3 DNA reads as TGCGCCAGCAGCCAAGCGGTGGCGGGAGCGGGGGAGACCCAGTACTTC.

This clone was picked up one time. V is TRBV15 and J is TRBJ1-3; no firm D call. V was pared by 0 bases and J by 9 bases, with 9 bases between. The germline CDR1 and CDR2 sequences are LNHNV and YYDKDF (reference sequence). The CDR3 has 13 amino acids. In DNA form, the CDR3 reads TGTGCCACCAGCAGAGATCAAGGCGGCACCATATATTTT. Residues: CATSRDQGGTIYF.

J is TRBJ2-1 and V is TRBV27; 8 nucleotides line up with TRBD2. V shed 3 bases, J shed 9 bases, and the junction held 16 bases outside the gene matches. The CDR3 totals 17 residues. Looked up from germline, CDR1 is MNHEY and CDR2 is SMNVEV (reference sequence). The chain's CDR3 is CASSFPRGAGVRGEQFF. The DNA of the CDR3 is TGTGCCAGCAGTTTCCCCCGAGGAGCGGGAGTTCGAGGTGAGCAGTTCTTC.

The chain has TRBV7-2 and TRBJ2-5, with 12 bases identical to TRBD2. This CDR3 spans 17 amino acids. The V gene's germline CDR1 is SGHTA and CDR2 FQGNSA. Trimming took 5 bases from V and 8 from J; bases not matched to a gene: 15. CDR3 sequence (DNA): TGTGCCAGCAGCCGCACCTACCCTTGGACTAGCGGGAACACCCAGTACTTC. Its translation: CASSRTYPWTSGNTQYF.

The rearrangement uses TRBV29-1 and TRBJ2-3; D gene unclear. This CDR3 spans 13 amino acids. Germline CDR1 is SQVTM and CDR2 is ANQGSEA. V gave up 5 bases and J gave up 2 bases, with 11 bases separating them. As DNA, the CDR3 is TGCAGCGTTACTGACACCGACACAGATACGCAGTATTTT. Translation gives CSVTDTDTDTQYF.

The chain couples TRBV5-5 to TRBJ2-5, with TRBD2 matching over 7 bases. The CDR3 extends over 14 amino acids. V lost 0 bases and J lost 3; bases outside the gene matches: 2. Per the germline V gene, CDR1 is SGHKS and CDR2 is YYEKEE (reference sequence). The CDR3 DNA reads TGTGCCAGCAGCTTGGGGACTAGTAAAGAGACCCAGTACTTC. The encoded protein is CASSLGTSKETQYF. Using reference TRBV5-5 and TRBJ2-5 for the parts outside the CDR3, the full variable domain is DAGVTQSPTHLIKTRGQQVTLRCSPISGHKSVSWYQQVLGQGPQFIFQYYEKEERGRGNFPDRFSARQFPNYSSELNVNALLLGDSALYLCASSLGTSKETQYFGPGTRLLVL.

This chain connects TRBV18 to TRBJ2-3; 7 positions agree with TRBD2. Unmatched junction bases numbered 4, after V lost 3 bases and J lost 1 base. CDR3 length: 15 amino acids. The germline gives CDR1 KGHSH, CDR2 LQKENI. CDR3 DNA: TGTGCCAGCTCACCGACGCTAGCGGGCACAGATACGCAGTATTTT. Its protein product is CASSPTLAGTDTQYF.

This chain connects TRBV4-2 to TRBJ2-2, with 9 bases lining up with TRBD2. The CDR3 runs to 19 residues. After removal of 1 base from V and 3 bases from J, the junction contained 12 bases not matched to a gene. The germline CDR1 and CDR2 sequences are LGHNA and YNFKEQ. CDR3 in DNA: TGTGCCAGCAGCCAAGTCTCACTAGCGGGTTTATGGGACACCGGGGAGCTGTTTTTT. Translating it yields CASSQVSLAGLWDTGELFF.

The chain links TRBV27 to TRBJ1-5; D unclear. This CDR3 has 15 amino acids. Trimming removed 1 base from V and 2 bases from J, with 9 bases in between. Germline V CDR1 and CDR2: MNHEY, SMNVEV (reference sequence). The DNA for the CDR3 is TGTGCCAGCAGTTTATTATCGGGAGGCAATCAGCCCCAGCATTTT. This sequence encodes CASSLLSGGNQPQHF.

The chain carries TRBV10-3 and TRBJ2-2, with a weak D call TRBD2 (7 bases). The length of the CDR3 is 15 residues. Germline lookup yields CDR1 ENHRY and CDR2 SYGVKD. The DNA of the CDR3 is TGTGCATCGGGGGGCGCCGGGCGCGACACCGGGGAGCTGTTTTTT. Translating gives CASGGAGRDTGELFF.

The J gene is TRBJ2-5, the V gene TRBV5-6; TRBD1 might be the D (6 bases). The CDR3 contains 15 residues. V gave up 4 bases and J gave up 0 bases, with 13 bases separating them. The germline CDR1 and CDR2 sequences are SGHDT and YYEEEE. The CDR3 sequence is CASSRRTAYQETQYF. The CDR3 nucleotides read TGTGCCAGCAGCCGCAGGACAGCGTACCAAGAGACCCAGTACTTC.

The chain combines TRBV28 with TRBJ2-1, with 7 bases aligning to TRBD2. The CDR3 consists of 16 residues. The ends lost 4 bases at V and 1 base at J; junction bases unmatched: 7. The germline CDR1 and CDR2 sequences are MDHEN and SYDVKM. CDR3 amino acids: CASSWSGAGSYNEQFF. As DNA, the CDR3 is TGTGCCAGCAGTTGGTCCGGAGCGGGATCCTACAATGAGCAGTTCTTC.

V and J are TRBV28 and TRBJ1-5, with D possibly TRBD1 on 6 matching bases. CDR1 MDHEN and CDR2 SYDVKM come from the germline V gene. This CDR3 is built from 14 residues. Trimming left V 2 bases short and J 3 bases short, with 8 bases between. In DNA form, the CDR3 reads TGTGCCAGCAGTTTACAGGGGCTCAATCAGCCCCAGCATTTT. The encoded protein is CASSLQGLNQPQHF. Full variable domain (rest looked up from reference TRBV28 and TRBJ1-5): DVKVTQSSRYLVKRTGEKVFLECVQDMDHENMFWYRQDPGLGLRLIYFSYDVKMKEKGDIPEGYSVSREKKERFSLILESASTNQTSMYLCASSLQGLNQPQHFGDGTRLSIL.

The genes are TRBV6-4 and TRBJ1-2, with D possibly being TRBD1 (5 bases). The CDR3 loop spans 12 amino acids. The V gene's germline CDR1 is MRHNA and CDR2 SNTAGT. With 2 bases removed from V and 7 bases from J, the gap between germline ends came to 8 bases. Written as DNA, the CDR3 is TGTGCCAGCAGTGACGGGGGGGTTGGCTACACCTTC. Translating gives CASSDGGVGYTF.

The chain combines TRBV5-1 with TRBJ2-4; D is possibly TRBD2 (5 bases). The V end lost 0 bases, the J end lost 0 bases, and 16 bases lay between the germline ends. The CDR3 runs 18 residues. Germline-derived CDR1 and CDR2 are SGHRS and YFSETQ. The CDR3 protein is CASSLVQSSGLAKNIQYF. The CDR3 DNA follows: TGCGCCAGCAGCTTGGTCCAATCCAGCGGATTAGCCAAAAACATTCAGTACTTC.